The present T cell receptor (beta chain) was sequenced within a study of cytomegalovirus exposure and HLA in healthy donors. Overall study: A prior study identified 117 million unique TCR beta sequences from some 200 million T cells. Overall study results and limits: Rarity characterized most TCR sequences, yet some public TCRs appeared in many donors. Analyses of presence and absence presupposed an approximately uniform sequencing depth across donors. As immune exposure information, only CMV serostatus was available.

As regards this clone: No antigen is known for it.

The CDR3 loop spans 16 amino acids. Unmatched junction bases numbered 7, after V lost 5 bases and J lost 1 base. CDR1 is SEHNR, CDR2 FQNEAQ, per germline (reference sequence). PCR amplification relied on 60 Vbeta primers (plus 13 Jbeta primers). Clones were sequenced by immunoSEQ multiplex PCR, and TCRdb holds only the in-frame ones, with some missing. The data show under 150,000 clones, approximately 86% seen once. Sequenced material: PBMCs. This sequence originates from a boy aged 5-17 years in good health and CMV-seronegative. The chain links TRBV7-9 to TRBJ2-1; TRBD2 matches 8 bases. The chain's CDR3 is CASSRLSGRSYNEQFF. Written as DNA, the CDR3 is TGTGCCAGCAGCCGACTCAGCGGGAGATCCTACAATGAGCAGTTCTTC. Supplemented by reference TRBV7-9 and TRBJ2-1, the full variable domain reads DTGVSQNPRHKITKRGQNVTFRCDPISEHNRLYWYRQTLGQGPEFLTYFQNEAQLEKSRLLSDRFSAERPKGSFSTLEIQRTEQGDSAMYLCASSRLSGRSYNEQFFGPGTRLTVL.